This TCR beta chain came from a study of cytomegalovirus exposure and HLA in healthy donors listed by TCRdb under 2017. With regard to the full study: The 666 repertoires of the first cohort and the roughly 120 validation repertoires were produced on the same platform, according to a later analysis. To predict cytomegalovirus infection status, the study combined high-throughput TCR immunosequencing, statistical association of individual TCRs with disease status, and machine learning. The study aimed to test whether cataloging public T cell receptors could reveal signatures of past pathogen exposure. Besides the first cohort of 500 to 700 subjects, a separate validation cohort made up of about 120 different subjects was used.

On this clone itself: No cognate antigen has been identified for it. Base quality data are lacking; no much larger clone is found one base away.

The donors belonged to the validation cohort of approximately 130 subjects, which was separate from the approximately 680-subject first cohort. Receptor amplification or capture employed the immunoSEQ multiplex PCR assay. The paper's data handling went like this. To diagnose cytomegalovirus status from the catalog of TCR beta chain sequences, a statistical classification framework was built. TCRdb stores this immuneACCESS table with in-frame sequences only. Part of the clones is absent; in the studies checked, under half of the shortfall reflects unresolved V genes, and no reason is known for the rest. V and J calls and clone size are those listed in that table; D and trimming were worked out from the DNA. The sample table records under 200,000 clones; 70% to 90% of these occur just once. In total, the top ten clones hold roughly 6% of the sample. Results and caveats for the whole study, not just this receptor: A few of the identified cytomegalovirus-associated TCR beta chains were confirmed in vitro to be specific for cytomegalovirus antigens. A total of about 150 TCR beta chains were listed by the study as associated with cytomegalovirus. The authors suggested that the approach could potentially be extended to other disease states and immunological phenotypes. The classifier was reported to diagnose cytomegalovirus status with high specificity and sensitivity in both the original and validation cohorts. The validation cohort had no HLA typing available for a later analysis, so co-occurrence within that cohort was assessed over all 120 or so repertoires. Across donors, most TCR sequences were observed very rarely, whereas some public TCRs were present in many individuals. In a later analysis, TCRs clustered in the first cohort were found to also tend to co-occur in the roughly 120 validation repertoires, with 90% to 95% of cluster scores above 0.

The clonotype originates from a woman aged 25 to 45 in good health and CMV-seronegative. Specimen: PBMCs.

The encoded CDR3 is CASSPSKRGNTEAFF. The sequenced DNA is TGTGCCAGCAGTCCCTCCAAACGGGGGAACACTGAAGCTTTCTTT. Recombination joined TRBV27 with TRBJ1-1, with no reliable assignment of the D segment. Trimming at the junction amounts to 5 bases on V and 1 base on J, and the germline ends lie 14 bases apart. CDR1 and CDR2 were assigned from the germline V gene (reference sequence) as MNHEY and SMNVEV. Inclusive of the bounding cysteine and phenylalanine, the CDR3 is 15 residues long. The sequence is cut down to CDR3 DNA, 45 bases in frame from base 1.